The 20 T cell receptor beta chains below come from one sample, sequenced in a study of T cell responses to AZD1222 COVID-19 vaccine. Sequencing was performed with immunoSEQ multiplex PCR; in TCRdb, only in-frame clones are kept and a portion is missing. In the table there are some 24,000 clones, around 86% of which are singletons. The material was peripheral blood, obtained 28 days after the second AZD1222 dose. These receptors were collected from an adult who received the AZD1222 COVID-19 vaccine.

Here the CDR3 DNA reads TGTGCCAGTAGTATTATAGGCGGAAACAATCAGCCCCAGCATTTT. Protein: CASSIIGGNNQPQHF. This chain joins TRBV19 and TRBJ1-5; no firm D call. Per the germline V gene, CDR1 is LNHDA and CDR2 is SQIVND (reference sequence). The CDR3 is made up of 15 amino acids. Trimming removed 3 bases at V and 3 bases at J, with 12 bases between.

The rearrangement uses TRBV5-5 and TRBJ1-1; no reliable D call. Germline CDR1 and CDR2: SGHKS and YYEKEE (reference sequence). CDR3 length: 14 residues. Trimming removed 5 bases at V and 4 bases at J, with 15 bases between. The CDR3 DNA reads TGTGCCAGCAGTAGCGGCTCACTGCCCACTGAAGCTTTCTTT. Protein product: CASSSGSLPTEAFF.

This chain connects TRBV5-4 to TRBJ1-4; no clear D gene. Trimming removed 1 base from V and 7 bases from J, with 11 bases in between. CDR1 is SGHNT, CDR2 YYREEE, per germline (reference sequence). The CDR3 covers 14 residues. CDR3: CASSLSLRGEKLFF. Written as DNA, the CDR3 is TGTGCCAGCAGCTTGTCCCTACGGGGTGAAAAACTGTTTTTT.

V and J are TRBV15 and TRBJ1-5; no clear D. V lost 3 bases, J lost 7 bases, and 13 bases lay in between. The CDR3 is 14 amino acids. Looked up from germline, CDR1 is LNHNV and CDR2 is YYDKDF (reference sequence). The CDR3 is CATSRVGTEQPQHF. CDR3 nucleotide sequence: TGTGCCACCAGCAGGGTGGGCACCGAGCAGCCCCAGCATTTT.

This chain connects TRBV30 to TRBJ2-1; no clear D. The V gene lost 4 bases and the J gene lost 6 bases, with 10 bases spanning the gap. The CDR3 covers 12 residues. Germline values: CDR1 GTSNPN, CDR2 SVGIG (reference sequence). The CDR3 spells CAWKVGLNEQFF. In DNA, the CDR3 is TGTGCCTGGAAAGTCGGCCTCAATGAGCAGTTCTTC.

This sequence joins TRBV28 and TRBJ1-2; D gene unclear. Deletions cut 6 bases from V and 8 bases from J, with 10 bases between. The CDR3 loop spans 11 amino acids. The germline V gene encodes CDR1 MDHEN and CDR2 SYDVKM. The CDR3 bases are TGTGCCAGCAGACACCTCGGAGGCTACACCTTC. Its protein is CASRHLGGYTF.

The chain combines TRBV14 with TRBJ2-5, with TRBD1 as a possible D gene (5 bases). This CDR3 contains 15 residues. Trimming left V 4 bases short and J 5 bases short, with 17 bases between. Germline V gene sequence: CDR1 SGHDN, CDR2 FVKESK. In DNA form, the CDR3 reads TGTGCCAGCAGCCCAGCAGGGCCCTTAAGGGAGACCCAGTACTTC. This encodes CASSPAGPLRETQYF. The whole variable domain, remainder taken from reference TRBV14 and TRBJ2-5, is EAGVTQFPSHSVIEKGQTVTLRCDPISGHDNLYWYRRVMGKEIKFLLHFVKESKQDESGMPNNRFLAERTGGTYSTLKVQPAELEDSGVYFCASSPAGPLRETQYFGPGTRLLVL.

V is TRBV6-1 and J is TRBJ2-6; the D call may be TRBD1 or TRBD2 (5 bases each). This CDR3 has 15 residues. V lost 2 bases, J lost 2 bases, and 7 bases lay in between. Looked up from germline, CDR1 is MNHNS and CDR2 is SASEGT. This CDR3 reads CASSEMGAGANVLTF. The CDR3 DNA sequence: TGTGCCAGCAGTGAAATGGGGGCTGGGGCCAACGTCCTGACTTTC.

This chain uses TRBV5-1 with TRBJ2-7, with 7 nucleotides matching TRBD2. This CDR3 is 13 amino acids long. The germline CDR1 and CDR2 sequences are SGHRS and YFSETQ. J gave up 4 bases and V 7 bases, and 8 bases lay outside the gene matches. The CDR3 reads CASGGEWGYEQYF. In DNA, the CDR3 is TGCGCCAGCGGGGGGGAGTGGGGATACGAGCAGTACTTC.

J is TRBJ2-7 and V is TRBV4-2, with TRBD1 as a possible D gene (6 bases). The CDR3 totals 15 residues. CDR1 is LGHNA and CDR2 is YNFKEQ in the germline V gene. Trimming took off 3 bases at V and 4 bases at J, with 16 bases between the two ends. CDR3 sequence (DNA): TGTGCCAGCAGCCAGGCGACAGGTTACGGGTACGAGCAGTACTTC. This encodes CASSQATGYGYEQYF.

The genes are TRBV5-4 and TRBJ1-3, with 7 positions matching TRBD1. Germline V gene lookup returns CDR1 SGHNT and CDR2 YYREEE (reference sequence). Unmatched junction bases numbered 8, after V lost 4 bases and J lost 4 bases. There are 15 residues in the CDR3. CDR3 sequence (DNA): TGTGCCAGCAGCGAAGGGACAGATGGAGGAAACACCATATATTTT. This sequence encodes CASSEGTDGGNTIYF.

The chain uses TRBV19 and TRBJ2-5; the match to TRBD1 covers 9 bases. V shed 6 bases, J shed 5 bases, and the junction held 10 bases outside the gene matches. Germline V gene sequence: CDR1 LNHDA, CDR2 SQIVND (reference sequence). This CDR3 region has 15 residues. The CDR3 coding sequence is TGTGCCAGTAGCTACCGACAGGGGGGACGCGAGACCCAGTACTTC. Translation: CASSYRQGGRETQYF.

The rearrangement joins TRBV4-2 to TRBJ2-7; TRBD1 matches at 8 bases. The CDR3 runs 17 residues. With 2 bases clipped from V and 2 bases from J, the junction kept 11 bases outside the gene matches. The germline gives CDR1 LGHNA, CDR2 YNFKEQ. CDR3 amino acids: CASSQPLRDRNTYEQYF. CDR3 nucleotides: TGTGCCAGCAGCCAACCTCTCCGGGACAGGAACACCTACGAGCAGTACTTC.

The chain employs TRBV11-2 and TRBJ2-5; possible D gene TRBD1, 5 bases. Trimming shortened V by 4 bases and J by 4 bases, and 19 bases separated the two germline ends. CDR1 is SGHAT, CDR2 FQNNGV, per germline. The CDR3 is 16 amino acids. CDR3 protein: CASSSTLRTQGETQYF. The CDR3 nucleotides are TGTGCCAGCAGCTCTACTTTGAGAACCCAGGGAGAGACCCAGTACTTC.

V is TRBV10-3 and J is TRBJ2-5, with D perhaps assigned TRBD1 or TRBD2 (5 bases each). Trimming left V 5 bases short and J 0 bases short, with 10 bases between. Germline CDR1 and CDR2: ENHRY and SYGVKD. This CDR3 region has 14 residues. In DNA, the CDR3 is TGTGCCATCAGTTCCGGGACGGACCAAGAGACCCAGTACTTC. It specifies CAISSGTDQETQYF.

The chain carries TRBV28 and TRBJ2-2, with 9 positions matching TRBD1. The trim removed 4 bases at V and 1 base at J, leaving 28 bases unmatched. The CDR3 contains 24 residues. The germline V gene encodes CDR1 MDHEN and CDR2 SYDVKM. The chain's CDR3 is CASSSNPLLWDRDPSKGNTGELFF. CDR3 nucleotides: TGTGCCAGCAGTTCCAATCCCTTACTTTGGGACAGGGATCCCTCCAAGGGGAACACCGGGGAGCTGTTTTTT.

This clone came up a few times. The rearrangement uses TRBV5-1 and TRBJ1-2; maybe TRBD1 (5 bases). Trimming took 3 bases from V and 4 from J, leaving 13 bases between them. CDR3 length: 14 amino acids. Germline values: CDR1 SGHRS, CDR2 YFSETQ. CDR3 coding DNA: TGCGCCAGCAGCTCACAGGTAACCTCCTATGGCTACACCTTC. Encoded protein: CASSSQVTSYGYTF.

This clone showed up just once. The gene calls are TRBV20-1 and TRBJ1-1; possibly TRBD1 for D (5 bases). The CDR3 loop spans 11 amino acids. The germline V gene has CDR1 DFQATT and CDR2 SNEGSKA (reference sequence). The germline V and J ends were trimmed by 6 bases and 6 bases, with 11 bases remaining between them. CDR3 loop: CSAMGQAEAFF. DNA of the CDR3: TGCAGTGCGATGGGGCAAGCTGAAGCTTTCTTT.

This chain links TRBV18 with TRBJ1-3; 7 nucleotides align to TRBD1. Germline lookup yields CDR1 KGHSH and CDR2 LQKENI. Trimming removed 5 bases from V and 0 bases from J; junction bases left unmatched: 7. The CDR3 totals 16 residues. The CDR3 DNA reads as TGTGCCAGCTCAGGACAGGTTTCTAACTCTGGAAACACCATATATTTT. It is translated as CASSGQVSNSGNTIYF. Complete variable domain (other parts from reference TRBV18 and TRBJ1-3): NAGVMQNPRHLVRRRGQEARLRCSPMKGHSHVYWYRQLPEEGLKFMVYLQKENIIDESGMPKERFSAEFPKEGPSILRIQQVVRGDSAAYFCASSGQVSNSGNTIYFGEGSWLTVV.

This chain connects TRBV15 to TRBJ2-2; 7 positions match TRBD2. The CDR3 length is 16 residues. Trimming cost V 1 base and J 4 bases; bases outside gene matches: 6. CDR1 is LNHNV and CDR2 is YYDKDF in the germline V gene (reference sequence). CDR3 sequence (DNA): TGTGCCACCAGCAGAGTCGGCGGGAGTCTCACCGGGGAGCTGTTTTTT. This gives the protein CATSRVGGSLTGELFF.